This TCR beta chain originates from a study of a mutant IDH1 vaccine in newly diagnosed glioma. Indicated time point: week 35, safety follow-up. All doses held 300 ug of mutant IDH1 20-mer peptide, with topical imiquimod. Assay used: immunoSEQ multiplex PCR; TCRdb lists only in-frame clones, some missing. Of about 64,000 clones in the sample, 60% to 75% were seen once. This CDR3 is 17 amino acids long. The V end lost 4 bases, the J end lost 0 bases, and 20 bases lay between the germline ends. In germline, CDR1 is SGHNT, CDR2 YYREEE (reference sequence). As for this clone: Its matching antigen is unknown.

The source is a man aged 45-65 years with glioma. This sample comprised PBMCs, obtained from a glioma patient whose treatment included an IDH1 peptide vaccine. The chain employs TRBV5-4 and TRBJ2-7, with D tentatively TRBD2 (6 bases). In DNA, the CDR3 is TGTGCCAGCAGCCCCCGGCCGGGACCCGGGAGCTCCTACGAGCAGTACTTC. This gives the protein CASSPRPGPGSSYEQYF.